The 16 T cell receptor beta chains reported below all come from one sample, sequenced in a study of cytomegalovirus exposure and HLA in healthy donors (dated by TCRdb to 2017 to 2019). Preparation of the library involved the immunoSEQ multiplex PCR assay. For the multiplex PCR, a mixture combining 60 forward primers for TCR Vbeta segments and 13 reverse primers for TCR Jbeta segments was used. Imported from immuneACCESS, the table was reduced by TCRdb to in-frame sequences with V and J called. These copies leave out some clones; in studies compared against another copy, an unresolved V gene accounts for under half, and the cause of the remainder is not known. Present in this sample are 140,000 to 150,000 clones, around four fifths of which were seen just once. The top ten clones comprise roughly 9.9% of the sample. Sequencing input: PBMCs. The receptor source for this set is a woman aged 55-69 years in good health and CMV-seropositive.

The rearrangement links TRBV28 to TRBJ1-4; unclear D gene. The ends were cut back, 7 bases at V and 0 bases at J, with 6 bases in the middle. Germline V CDR1 and CDR2: MDHEN, SYDVKM. There are 13 residues in the CDR3. CDR3 amino acids: CASTGSTNEKLFF. CDR3 in DNA: TGTGCCAGCACGGGATCAACTAATGAAAAACTGTTTTTT.

The chain recombines TRBV6-1 with TRBJ2-2; D is ambiguous. Germline CDR1 and CDR2: MNHNS and SASEGT. V gave up 3 bases and J gave up 1 base, with 12 bases separating them. The CDR3 length is 16 residues. CDR3: CASSESQVVNTGELFF. The CDR3 bases are TGTGCCAGCAGTGAGTCCCAGGTAGTGAACACCGGGGAGCTGTTTTTT.

This sequence joins TRBV29-1 and TRBJ2-2; TRBD1 agrees at 7 bases. The germline V gene encodes CDR1 SQVTM and CDR2 ANQGSEA. The CDR3 extends over 15 amino acids. Germline trimming cut 1 base from V and 2 bases from J; bases unmatched to any gene: 4. This CDR3 reads CSVEGDSFNTGELFF. CDR3 DNA: TGCAGCGTTGAAGGGGACAGCTTCAACACCGGGGAGCTGTTTTTT.

The table lists this clone with a count of one. The chain joins TRBV18 to TRBJ2-5, with 14 positions matching TRBD2. The J call is doubtful: the DNA matches TRBJ2-7 better. Germline V lookup: CDR1 KGHSH, CDR2 LQKENI. The CDR3 runs to 19 residues. The CDR3 sequence: CASSRNPGLAGEVSYEQYF. CDR3 bases: TGTGCCAGCTCCCGTAATCCGGGACTAGCGGGAGAGGTCTCTTACGAGCAGTACTTC.

This chain uses TRBV2 with TRBJ1-2, with 7 nucleotides matching TRBD1. With 1 base clipped from V and 3 bases from J, the junction kept 2 bases outside the gene matches. The CDR3 sequence is 14 residues long. CDR1 SNHLY and CDR2 FYNNEI come from the germline V gene. CDR3 residues: CASSEGQGYYGYTF. CDR3 DNA: TGTGCCAGCAGTGAAGGACAGGGCTACTATGGCTACACCTTC.

This chain connects TRBV28 to TRBJ2-3, with 11 bases matching TRBD2. The CDR3 spans 15 residues. Looked up from germline, CDR1 is MDHEN and CDR2 is SYDVKM. Trimming removed 6 bases from V and 8 bases from J; junction bases left unmatched: 10. The CDR3 DNA sequence: TGTGCCAGCAGCGGGACTAGCGGCCCGCGGGGTACGCAGTATTTT. Translating it yields CASSGTSGPRGTQYF.

The gene calls are TRBV28 and TRBJ2-7; D unclear. V was cut by 3 bases and J by 1 base, with 7 bases left in between. This CDR3 has 13 residues. Germline V gives CDR1 MDHEN, CDR2 SYDVKM. The CDR3 coding sequence is TGTGCCAGCAGTTTTGGCAGGTCCTACGAGCAGTACTTC. Protein sequence: CASSFGRSYEQYF.

The chain has TRBV27 and TRBJ1-1; 7 nucleotides agree with TRBD1. This CDR3 has 13 amino acids. Germline CDR1 is MNHEY and CDR2 is SMNVEV (reference sequence). Trimming removed 5 bases from V and 3 bases from J; junction bases left unmatched: 3. CDR3 protein: CASSATGYTEAFF. The CDR3 DNA is TGTGCCAGCAGTGCGACAGGGTACACTGAAGCTTTCTTT.

The rearrangement joins TRBV11-2 to TRBJ1-4; 7 nucleotides match TRBD1. The CDR3 is made up of 14 amino acids. With 5 bases clipped from V and 8 bases from J, the junction kept 8 bases outside the gene matches. CDR1 SGHAT and CDR2 FQNNGV come from the germline V gene. The CDR3: CASSATGDWEKLFF. The CDR3 DNA reads TGTGCCAGCAGCGCCACAGGGGACTGGGAAAAACTGTTTTTT. Filled out from reference TRBV11-2 and TRBJ1-4, the complete variable domain reads EAGVAQSPRYKIIEKRQSVAFWCNPISGHATLYWYQQILGQGPKLLIQFQNNGVVDDSQLPKDRFSAERLKGVDSTLKIQPAKLEDSAVYLCASSATGDWEKLFFGSGTQLSVL.

The V gene is TRBV27, the J gene TRBJ2-5; 11 bases align to TRBD1. The DNA end is a closer match to TRBJ2-7, so the J assignment may be wrong. CDR1 and CDR2 (germline): MNHEY, SMNVEV (reference sequence). The CDR3 has 15 amino acids. CDR3 sequence (DNA): TGTGCCAGCCGAGTTGGGACAGGGGGTTCCTACGAGCAGTACTTC. It specifies CASRVGTGGSYEQYF.

The rearrangement links TRBV4-2 to TRBJ2-6; D is ambiguous. Trimming took off 1 base at V and 0 bases at J, with 13 bases between the two ends. The germline V gene has CDR1 LGHNA and CDR2 YNFKEQ. This CDR3 has 18 amino acids. The CDR3 reads CASSQGWRTDSGANVLTF. The CDR3 DNA sequence: TGTGCCAGCAGCCAAGGTTGGCGCACAGACTCTGGGGCCAACGTCCTGACTTTC.

This clone was observed a handful of times. The rearrangement uses TRBV11-2 and TRBJ1-2; TRBD1 agrees at 11 bases. CDR1 and CDR2 from the germline V gene are SGHAT and FQNNGV. This CDR3 has 15 residues. The V gene end was trimmed by 4 bases and the J gene end by 2 bases; junction bases not matched to a gene: 3. DNA for the CDR3: TGTGCCAGCAGCTCATGGACAGGGGGCAACTATGGCTACACCTTC. Translation gives CASSSWTGGNYGYTF.

The genes are TRBV28 and TRBJ1-2; D is undetermined. The CDR3 contains 14 residues. The germline CDR1 and CDR2 sequences are MDHEN and SYDVKM. V lost 7 bases, J lost 6 bases, and 18 bases lay in between. CDR3 residues: CASNSRGGRDGYTF. DNA for the CDR3: TGTGCCAGCAATTCACGGGGAGGACGGGATGGCTACACCTTC.

The chain employs TRBV7-2 and TRBJ1-4; 8 nucleotides align to TRBD1. This CDR3 is 15 amino acids long. Germline loops: CDR1 SGHTA, CDR2 FQGNSA. Trimming cost V 5 bases and J 8 bases; bases outside gene matches: 10. The CDR3 protein is CASSRGQGAWEKLFF. DNA of the CDR3: TGTGCCAGCAGCCGCGGACAGGGCGCGTGGGAAAAACTGTTTTTT.

V is TRBV7-9 and J is TRBJ2-1; TRBD2 agrees at 14 bases. Germline trimming cut 1 base from V and 12 bases from J; bases unmatched to any gene: 2. This CDR3 is 14 amino acids long. Germline CDR1 is SEHNR and CDR2 is FQNEAQ (reference sequence). CDR3 nucleotide sequence: TGTGCCAGCAGCTTAGAGGGACTAGCGGGAGTGCAGTTCTTC. It specifies CASSLEGLAGVQFF.

The chain uses TRBV7-2 and TRBJ2-7, with TRBD2 matching 9 bases. Germline CDR1 SGHTA, CDR2 FQGNSA. J lost 3 bases, V lost 0 bases, and 6 bases had no gene match. The CDR3 contains 16 residues. For the CDR3, the DNA is TGTGCCAGCAGCTTAGCAGGGGTAGCGGGAGACTACGAGCAGTACTTC. Translated, it gives CASSLAGVAGDYEQYF.